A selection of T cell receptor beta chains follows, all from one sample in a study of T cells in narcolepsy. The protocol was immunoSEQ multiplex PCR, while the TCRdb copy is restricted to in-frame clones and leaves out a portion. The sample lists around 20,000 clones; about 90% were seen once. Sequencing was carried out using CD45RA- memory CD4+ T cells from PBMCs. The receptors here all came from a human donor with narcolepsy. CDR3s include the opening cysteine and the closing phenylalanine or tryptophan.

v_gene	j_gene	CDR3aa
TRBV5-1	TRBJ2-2	CASSLVAGGPGELFF
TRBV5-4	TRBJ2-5	CASSGGQGAKETQYF
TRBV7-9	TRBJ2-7	CASSLTGDEQYF
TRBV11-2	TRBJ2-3	CASSFSLAGLSTDTQYF
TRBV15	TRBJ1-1	CATSRDRWDSLNTEAFF
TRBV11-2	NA	CASSSWGQGKTYEQYF
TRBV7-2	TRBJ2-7	CASSQGQPSSYEQYF
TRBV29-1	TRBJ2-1	CSVDVTGARNEQFF
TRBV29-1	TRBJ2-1	CSVDSGTSTYSYNEQFF
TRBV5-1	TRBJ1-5	CASSPGVALSNQPQHF
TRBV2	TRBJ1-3	CASSAGTAINTIYF